This T cell receptor (beta chain) originates from a study of CD8 T cells in Susac syndrome. The CDR3 runs 16 residues. The germline V gene has CDR1 LNHDA and CDR2 SQIVND (reference sequence). Between the trimmed V and J ends, which lost 5 bases and 3 bases, there was a span of 14 bases. When the RNA was reverse transcribed, random hexamers were used with an input of roughly 0.5 to 1 ug. TCRdb recomputed calls from the immunoSEQ multiplex PCR reads with MiXCR, one row per CDR3 protein. The sample lists fewer than 200,000 distinct CDR3 sequences, approximately 96% occurring once. CD8+ and CD4+ blood T cells underwent TCR beta sequencing.

This rearrangement joins TRBV19 to TRBJ2-6; possible D gene TRBD2, 6 bases. This clonotype was sampled from a human donor with multiple sclerosis. Sequenced material: CD8+ T cells from PBMCs. The CDR3 reads CASSPGWRVGANVLTF. In DNA form, the CDR3 reads TGTGCCAGTAGTCCCGGATGGAGGGTTGGGGCCAACGTCCTGACTTTC.